One and the same sample provided the 2 T cell receptor beta chains below, sequenced in a study of CD8+CD57+ T cells in acquired aplastic anemia (dated by TCRdb to 2016 to 2019). The sequencer listed for this sample is Illumina HiSeq 2000. Genomic DNA was used as template for profiling of TCR beta VDJ combinations and CDR3 sequences. TCRdb itself trimmed the public reads at Q25 with fastp, ran MiXCR and retained productive beta chains. Records with the same CDR3 protein are collapsed into one entry carrying the most frequent genes and DNA. The sample table contains roughly 130,000 distinct CDR3 sequences; only one count was recorded for 48% of them. The ten largest make up about 2.5% of the sample. The sequenced sample consisted of sorted CD4+, CD8+, or CD8+CD57+ T cells (not recorded which) from PBMCs. The origin of the receptors is a human donor in good health, serving as a control.

This clonotype has at least ten counts. This rearrangement joins TRBV20-1 to TRBJ2-7; no reliable D call. Germline loops: CDR1 DFQATT, CDR2 SNEGSKA (reference sequence). Trimming removed 3 bases from V and 3 bases from J, with 6 bases in between. The CDR3 length is 11 residues. CDR3 nucleotide sequence: TGCAGTGCTAGGCTGGGCTACGAGCAGTACTTC. Its translation: CSARLGYEQYF.

At least ten counts were recorded for this clonotype. The chain has TRBV2 and TRBJ1-2; 10 positions match TRBD1. Germline CDR1 is SNHLY and CDR2 is FYNNEI. The length of the CDR3 is 14 residues. The CDR3 loop reads CARGGQGTEGGYTF. In nucleotides, the CDR3 is TGTGCGAGGGGGGGACAGGGGACCGAAGGAGGCTACACCTTC.